The T cell receptor beta chain described here comes from a study of shared clonotypes between healthy human individuals (dated by TCRdb to the early 2020s). Study-wide context: The cohort included three men and a couple of women between 18 and 49 years of age. For each donor, three plates each were used for CD4 naive and CD4 memory, two plates were used for CD8 naive, and one plate was used for CD8 memory. The study deeply sequenced blood TCR repertoires of several healthy adults to estimate repertoire size and the extent of clonotype sharing between individuals. To increase sequencing depth and limit assay-specific biases, different laboratories used diverse techniques to prepare libraries and sequence TCR repertoires. Between about 0.85 and 9.5 billion PBMCs per donor were obtained by leukapheresis. Overall study outcomes, separate from this receptor: Estimated clonotype richness was generally larger for naive than for memory subsets. Compared with non-shared clonotypes, the clonotypes found in all four sorted-subset donors had higher generation probabilities. When several donors were compared, the shared fraction of clonotypes was roughly 4.8% for naive CD4, 3.5% for naive CD8, 2.3% for memory CD4, and roughly 0.43% for memory CD8. Pairwise subsampling indicated that sequencing depth was expected to affect the degree of clonotype sharing among donors. The small number of donors limited the genetic and exposure-history diversity represented. Sampling was restricted to blood, and TCR repertoires in tissue are likely to differ from TCR repertoires in blood. Incomplete sequencing was indicated by rarefaction of sorted-subset datasets, despite the large sequencing depth.

Using the deep immunoSEQ assay, multiplex PCR amplified TCR CDR3 regions from genomic DNA. For each cell subset, the extracted genomic DNA was distributed evenly across all wells of several immunoSEQ 96-well plates, and each plate served as one replicate. For sorted subsets, 200 to 250 ng of genomic DNA, equivalent to around 31,000 T cell genomes, went into each replicate PCR. Purified libraries were measured with a Qubit 3.0 fluorometer, size-checked on a Bioanalyzer 2100, and measured again with the KAPA Library Quantification kit. Every immunoSEQ 96-well plate was sequenced on a dedicated single-read 150-cycle Illumina NextSeq 550 flow cell. In the source study's methods: The immunoSEQ output contained only junctional sequences without quality scores, so filtering could not match that applied to full-length reads. Sequences were annotated with PyIR, a Python wrapper for IgBLAST v1.9, using IMGT germline references to assign V/J genes and CDR3. Reads with weak V/J assignments (E-value above 1e-6), missing CDR3, stop codons, out-of-frame junctions, or ambiguous translated residues were removed. V3J clonotypes were defined as sequences sharing the same inferred V gene, J gene, and CDR3 amino acid sequence. Percentage overlap between repertoires was computed as shared unique clonotypes divided by the size of the smaller repertoire. RTK rarefaction, the Chao1 estimator, and Recon v2.1 estimates of unobserved clonotypes were used to assess repertoire richness. OLGA was used to compute generation probabilities for all TCRbeta clonotypes that the gDNA method yielded from a handful of donors. Sourced from immuneACCESS, this table was stored by TCRdb with only in-frame sequences that have V and J called. A share of the clones is absent; for the studies checked, an unresolved V gene accounts for under half, and the remainder has no known explanation. D and trimming come from the DNA, and the V and J calls and clone size come from that table. A total of 450,000 to 700,000 clones appear in this sample, about 95% of them only once. The ten biggest clones cover 0.11% of the sample.

Worth noting for this clone: This receptor's antigen is unknown. No per-base quality is available; no much larger clone lies one base away.

CD8 naive samples consisted of CD45RO-negative cells that were positively selected for CCR7, yielding a CD45RA+CCR7+ population without TemRA cells. The donors were healthy, HIV-negative adults who had no recently reported acute infections or vaccinations. Every donor was a Caucasian adult living in Nashville, Tennessee, USA. Blood was obtained by leukapheresis, after which PBMCs were separated by Ficoll-Histopaque density gradient centrifugation and cryopreserved in liquid nitrogen vapor phase. Analytical flow cytometry was used to check the purity and quantity of every magnetically sorted T cell population. From each sorted fraction, genomic DNA was isolated and quantified by UV absorbance on a Nanodrop 2000c. The germline V gene encodes CDR1 PRHDT and CDR2 FYEKMQ (reference sequence). The CDR3 starts with the cysteine, ends with the phenylalanine, and has 16 residues. CDR3 DNA is the only sequence kept; it has 48 bases, read in frame from the first base. V trim: 4 bases; J trim: 8 bases; unmatched bases: 12.

This chain joins TRBV13 to TRBJ2-1, and TRBD1 matches 9 of the central bases. Sequencing was done on a sample of naive CD8+ T cells sorted from blood. This specimen's cell subset or site label, interpreted: CD45RA+CCR7+. This receptor was identified in a woman aged 25-40 years in good health. The sequenced DNA: TGTGCCAGCAGCTCCACACCGGGACAGGGAATCTATGAGCAGTTCTTC. It is translated as CASSSTPGQGIYEQFF.